This T cell receptor (beta chain) was retrieved from a study of shared clonotypes between healthy human individuals. Turning to this clone: The antigen is undetermined.

Sequencing used immunoSEQ multiplex PCR; TCRdb keeps in-frame clones, though not all of them. Found here are roughly 2.2 million clones, 80% to 95% of them singletons; the top ten hold approximately 0.4%. Overall study findings and caveats: Rarefaction showed that sequencing of sorted subsets was incomplete (despite large depth).

This sequence originates from a man aged 18 to 29 in good health. Some clones in this sample may be carry-over from other donors' samples. Sequencing was performed on naive CD4+ T cells from PBMCs. Subset reported: CD45RA+ positively selected.

The chain's CDR3 is CASSRRDRAVLPEQYF. CDR3 DNA: TGTGCCAGCAGCCGGCGGGACAGGGCGGTTCTTCCCGAGCAGTACTTC. The chain is built from TRBV28 and TRBJ2-7, with 9 bases lining up with TRBD1. Germline CDR1 and CDR2: MDHEN and SYDVKM. The ends lost 6 bases at V and 6 bases at J; junction bases unmatched: 15. The CDR3 covers 16 residues.